Following are 2 T cell receptor beta chains from one sample sequenced in a study of cytomegalovirus exposure and HLA in healthy donors. Both 60 Vbeta primers and 13 Jbeta primers went into the PCR. Only in-frame clones appear in the TCRdb table, and some are missing; sequencing was by immunoSEQ multiplex PCR. Here the sample spans approximately 84,000 clones, under 80% being singletons. Material for sequencing was PBMCs. Every receptor here comes from a man aged 40-49 years in good health and CMV-seropositive.

The rearrangement joins TRBV28 to TRBJ2-2, with TRBD1 matching over 7 bases. V gave up 7 bases and J gave up 4 bases; unmatched junction bases: 12. Germline-derived CDR1 and CDR2 are MDHEN and SYDVKM. The CDR3 contains 16 residues. CDR3 in DNA: TGTGCCAGCACCGCATCGCGAGGGGGCATCACCGGGGAGCTGTTTTTT. Protein: CASTASRGGITGELFF.

The chain carries TRBV27 and TRBJ2-7; D is undetermined. In germline, CDR1 is MNHEY, CDR2 SMNVEV (reference sequence). Trimming cost V 6 bases and J 2 bases, with 8 bases left between them. This CDR3 contains 12 residues. This CDR3 reads CASSPGTYEQYF. The DNA for the CDR3 is TGTGCCAGCAGCCCAGGAACCTACGAGCAGTACTTC.